A single sample is the source of the 5 T cell receptor beta chains below, sequenced in a study of blood T cells in healthy people across ages. A second PCR of about 6 to 11 cycles used a sample-barcoded 5' primer and a J-beta primer mix. Using its own MiXCR run on the 5' RACE reads, TCRdb lists one record per CDR3 protein. The top ten clones hold about 20% of a sample with 700,000 or so distinct CDR3 sequences, about a fifth of them seen once. Source material: blood. These TCRs come from a man in his 70s in good health.

This clonotype appeared a few times. This chain joins TRBV5-1 and TRBJ2-5; D not resolved. This CDR3 spans 14 amino acids. The germline V gene encodes CDR1 SGHRS and CDR2 YFSETQ. V lost 1 base and J 5 bases, leaving 12 bases between the germline ends. This CDR3 is CASSLNGPVETQYF. The CDR3 region has the DNA TGCGCCAGCAGCTTGAACGGGCCGGTGGAGACCCAGTACTTC.

The chain combines TRBV6-2 or TRBV6-3 with TRBJ1-5, with 11 bases aligning to TRBD1. The CDR3 totals 15 residues. Per the germline V gene, CDR1 is MNHEY and CDR2 is SVGEGT. Trimming removed 4 bases from V and 6 bases from J; junction bases left unmatched: 5. CDR3 nucleotides: TGTGCCAGCAGTTCCGGGACAGGGGGTCCTCAGCCCCAGCATTTT. Translated: CASSSGTGGPQPQHF.

This chain uses TRBV5-1 with TRBJ1-4; D is unclear. Deletions cut 6 bases from V and 6 bases from J, with 15 bases between. CDR3 size: 14 residues. Germline lookup yields CDR1 SGHRS and CDR2 YFSETQ. CDR3: CASTYSAGDEKLFF. CDR3 sequence (DNA): TGCGCCAGCACCTACTCCGCCGGGGATGAAAAACTGTTTTTT.

This clonotype appeared a few times. The CDR3 here is CSVELPGTGELFF. CDR3 bases: TGCAGCGTTGAGCTGCCGGGAACCGGGGAGCTGTTTTTT. The chain has TRBV29-1 and TRBJ2-2, with D possibly being TRBD2 (5 bases). The CDR3 sequence is 13 residues long. The germline V gene encodes CDR1 SQVTM and CDR2 ANQGSEA. V lost 3 bases to trimming and J lost 5 bases, with 10 bases between them.

In this sample, this clonotype turned up a few times. The chain carries TRBV6-5 and TRBJ1-1; no reliable D call. V was clipped by 4 bases and J by 1 base, with 13 bases between them. Germline assignment: CDR1 MNHEY and CDR2 SVGAGI. This CDR3 is 15 amino acids long. The CDR3 sequence is CASSSPGHSNTEAFF. For the CDR3, the DNA is TGTGCCAGCAGTTCCCCTGGGCATTCGAACACTGAAGCTTTCTTT.